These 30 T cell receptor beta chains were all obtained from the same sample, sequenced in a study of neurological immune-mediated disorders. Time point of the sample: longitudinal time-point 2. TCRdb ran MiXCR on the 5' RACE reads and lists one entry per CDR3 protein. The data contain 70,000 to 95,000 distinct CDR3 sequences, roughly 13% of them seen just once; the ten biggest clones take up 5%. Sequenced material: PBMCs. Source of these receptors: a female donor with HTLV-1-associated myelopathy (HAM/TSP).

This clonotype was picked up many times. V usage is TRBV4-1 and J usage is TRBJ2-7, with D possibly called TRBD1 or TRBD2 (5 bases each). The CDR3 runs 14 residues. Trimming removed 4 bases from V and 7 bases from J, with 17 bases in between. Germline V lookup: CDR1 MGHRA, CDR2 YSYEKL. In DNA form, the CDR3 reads TGCGCCAGCAGCCTAACTTCAGGGACGGGAGAGCAGTACTTC. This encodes CASSLTSGTGEQYF.

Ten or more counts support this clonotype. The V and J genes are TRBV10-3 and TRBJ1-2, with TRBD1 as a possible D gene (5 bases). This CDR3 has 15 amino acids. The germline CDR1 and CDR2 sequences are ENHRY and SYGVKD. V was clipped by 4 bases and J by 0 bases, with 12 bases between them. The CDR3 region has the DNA TGTGCCATCAGTGGGGAGACAGCAGCTAACTATGGCTACACCTTC. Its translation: CAISGETAANYGYTF.

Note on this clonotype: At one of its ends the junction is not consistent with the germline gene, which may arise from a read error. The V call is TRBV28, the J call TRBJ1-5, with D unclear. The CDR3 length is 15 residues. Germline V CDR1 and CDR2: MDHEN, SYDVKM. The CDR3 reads CTSSLSGNRNQPQHF. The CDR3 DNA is TGTACCAGCAGTTTATCCGGTAATCGCAATCAGCCCCAGCATTTT.

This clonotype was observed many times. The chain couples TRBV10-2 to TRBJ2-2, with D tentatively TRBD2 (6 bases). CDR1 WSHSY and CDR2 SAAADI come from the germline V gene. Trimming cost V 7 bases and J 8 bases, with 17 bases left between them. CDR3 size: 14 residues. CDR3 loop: CASMGGIYKGELFF. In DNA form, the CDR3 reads TGCGCCAGCATGGGGGGAATTTATAAGGGGGAGCTGTTTTTT.

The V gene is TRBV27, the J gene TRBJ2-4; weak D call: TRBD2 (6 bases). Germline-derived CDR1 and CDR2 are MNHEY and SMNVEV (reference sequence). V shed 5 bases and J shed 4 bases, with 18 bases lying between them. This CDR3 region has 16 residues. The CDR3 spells CASSRQGLGGKNIQYF. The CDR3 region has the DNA TGTGCCAGCAGTAGACAAGGTTTGGGAGGAAAAAACATTCAGTACTTC.

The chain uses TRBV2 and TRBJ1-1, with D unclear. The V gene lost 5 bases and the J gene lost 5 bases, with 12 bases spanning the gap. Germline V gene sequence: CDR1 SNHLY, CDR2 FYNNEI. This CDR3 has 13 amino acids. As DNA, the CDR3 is TGTGCCAGCAGTTTCGAACCCGGGACTGAAGCTTTCTTT. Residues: CASSFEPGTEAFF.

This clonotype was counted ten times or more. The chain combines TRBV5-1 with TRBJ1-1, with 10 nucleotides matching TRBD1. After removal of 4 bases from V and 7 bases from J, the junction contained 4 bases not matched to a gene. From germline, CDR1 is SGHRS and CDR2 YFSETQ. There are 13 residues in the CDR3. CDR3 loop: CASSPRTGGEAFF. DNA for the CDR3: TGCGCCAGCAGCCCCCGGACAGGGGGTGAAGCTTTCTTT.

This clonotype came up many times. The CDR3 sequence is CSASPTSGEETQYF. CDR3 coding DNA: TGCAGTGCTAGCCCGACTAGCGGGGAAGAGACCCAGTACTTC. The chain joins TRBV20-1 to TRBJ2-5; TRBD2 matches 11 bases. CDR1 and CDR2 from the germline V gene are DFQATT and SNEGSKA (reference sequence). J gave up 3 bases and V 3 bases, and 3 bases lay outside the gene matches. This CDR3 has 14 amino acids.

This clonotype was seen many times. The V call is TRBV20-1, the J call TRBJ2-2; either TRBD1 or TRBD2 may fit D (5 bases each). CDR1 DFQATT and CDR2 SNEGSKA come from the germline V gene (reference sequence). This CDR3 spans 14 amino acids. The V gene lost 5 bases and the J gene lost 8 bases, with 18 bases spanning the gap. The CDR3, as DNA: TGCAGTGCTGTCCGGGACGCCCTCGTTGGGGAGCTGTTTTTT. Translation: CSAVRDALVGELFF.

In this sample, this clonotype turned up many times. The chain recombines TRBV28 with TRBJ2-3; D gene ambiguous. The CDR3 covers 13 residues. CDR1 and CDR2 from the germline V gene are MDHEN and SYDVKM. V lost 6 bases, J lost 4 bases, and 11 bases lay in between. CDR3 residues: CASSPLIPDTQYF. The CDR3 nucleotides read TGTGCCAGCAGCCCACTGATCCCAGATACGCAGTATTTT.

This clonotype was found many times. The CDR3 bases are TGCGCCAGCAGCTTTAGCGGGGGGGCCACGGAAGAGCAGTTCTTC. Translating gives CASSFSGGATEEQFF. The chain is built from TRBV5-1 and TRBJ2-1, with 11 nucleotides matching TRBD2. Per the germline V gene, CDR1 is SGHRS and CDR2 is YFSETQ. J lost 10 bases, V lost 2 bases, and 8 bases had no gene match. The CDR3 is 15 amino acids.

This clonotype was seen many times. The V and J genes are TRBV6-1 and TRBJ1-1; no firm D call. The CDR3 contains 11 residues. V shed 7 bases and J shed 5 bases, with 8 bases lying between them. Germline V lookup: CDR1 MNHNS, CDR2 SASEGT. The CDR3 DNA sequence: TGTGCCAGCAACCTCGGGACTGAAGCTTTCTTT. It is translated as CASNLGTEAFF.

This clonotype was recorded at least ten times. CDR3 in DNA: TGTGCCAGCAGAACAGGCCCAATGAACACTGAAGCTTTCTTT. It is translated as CASRTGPMNTEAFF. V and J are TRBV6-1 and TRBJ1-1; tentatively, D is TRBD1 (5 bases). The germline gives CDR1 MNHNS, CDR2 SASEGT. V gave up 6 bases and J gave up 0 bases, with 11 bases separating them. This CDR3 region has 14 residues.

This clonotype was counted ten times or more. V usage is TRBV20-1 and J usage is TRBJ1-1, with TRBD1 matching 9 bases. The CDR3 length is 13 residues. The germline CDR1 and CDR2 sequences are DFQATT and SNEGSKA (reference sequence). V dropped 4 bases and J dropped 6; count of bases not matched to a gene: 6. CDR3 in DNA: TGCAGTGCTAACGGACAGGGGCTTTCTGAAGCTTTCTTT. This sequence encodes CSANGQGLSEAFF.

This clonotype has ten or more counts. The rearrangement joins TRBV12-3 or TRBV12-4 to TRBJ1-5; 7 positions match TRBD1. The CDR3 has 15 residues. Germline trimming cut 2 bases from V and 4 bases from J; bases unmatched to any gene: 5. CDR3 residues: CASSLTGAPNQPQHF. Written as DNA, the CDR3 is TGTGCCAGCAGTTTAACAGGGGCTCCAAATCAGCCCCAGCATTTT.

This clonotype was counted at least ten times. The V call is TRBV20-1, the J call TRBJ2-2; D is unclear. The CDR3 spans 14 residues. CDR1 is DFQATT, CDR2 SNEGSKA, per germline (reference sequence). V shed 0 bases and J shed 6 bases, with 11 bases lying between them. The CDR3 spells CSARDAKGPGELFF. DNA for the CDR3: TGCAGTGCTAGAGATGCAAAAGGGCCCGGGGAGCTGTTTTTT.

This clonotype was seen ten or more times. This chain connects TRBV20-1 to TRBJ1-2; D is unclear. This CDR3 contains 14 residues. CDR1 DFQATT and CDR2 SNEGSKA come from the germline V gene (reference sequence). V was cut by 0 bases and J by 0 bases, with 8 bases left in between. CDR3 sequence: CSARDLRANYGYTF. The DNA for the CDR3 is TGCAGTGCTAGAGATCTCCGGGCTAACTATGGCTACACCTTC.

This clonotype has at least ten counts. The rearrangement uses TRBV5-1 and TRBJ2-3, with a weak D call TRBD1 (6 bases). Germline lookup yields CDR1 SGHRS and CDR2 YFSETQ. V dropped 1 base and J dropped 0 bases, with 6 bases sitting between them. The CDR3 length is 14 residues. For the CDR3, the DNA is TGCGCCAGCAGCTTGACAGGGAGCACAGATACGCAGTATTTT. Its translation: CASSLTGSTDTQYF.

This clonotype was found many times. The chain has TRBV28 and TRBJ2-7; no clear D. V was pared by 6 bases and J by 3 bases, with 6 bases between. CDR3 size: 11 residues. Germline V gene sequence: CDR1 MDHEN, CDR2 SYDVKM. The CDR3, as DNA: TGTGCCAGCAGCCTCCGCTACGAGCAGTACTTC. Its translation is CASSLRYEQYF.

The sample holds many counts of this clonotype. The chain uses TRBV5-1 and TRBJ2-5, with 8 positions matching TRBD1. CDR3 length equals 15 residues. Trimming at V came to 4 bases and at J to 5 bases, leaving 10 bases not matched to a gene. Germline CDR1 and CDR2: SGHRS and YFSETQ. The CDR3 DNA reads TGCGCCAGCAGCCCCGGACAGGGACCATCTGAGACCCAGTACTTC. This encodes CASSPGQGPSETQYF.

CDR3 amino acids: CATQLQANTEAFF. The DNA of the CDR3 is TGTGCCACCCAGCTGCAGGCGAACACTGAAGCTTTCTTT. This chain joins TRBV7-3 and TRBJ1-1; D uncertain. The CDR3 has 13 residues. Germline loops: CDR1 SGHTA, CDR2 FQGTGA. Trimming removed 10 bases from V and 1 base from J, with 13 bases in between.

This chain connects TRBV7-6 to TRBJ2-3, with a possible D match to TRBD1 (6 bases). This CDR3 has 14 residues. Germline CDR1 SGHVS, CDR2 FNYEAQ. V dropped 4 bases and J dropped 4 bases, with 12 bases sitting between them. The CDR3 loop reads CASSSQGAPDTQYF. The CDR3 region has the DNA TGTGCCAGCAGCTCACAGGGTGCCCCAGATACGCAGTATTTT.

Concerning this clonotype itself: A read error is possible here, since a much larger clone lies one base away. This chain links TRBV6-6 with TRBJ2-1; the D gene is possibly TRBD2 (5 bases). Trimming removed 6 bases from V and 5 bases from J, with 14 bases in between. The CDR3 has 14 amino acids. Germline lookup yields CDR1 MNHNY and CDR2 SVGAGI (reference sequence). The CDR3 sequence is CASSHGLLNNEQFF. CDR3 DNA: TGTGCCAGCAGCCACGGACTCCTCAACAATGAGCAGTTCTTC.

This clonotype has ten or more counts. The CDR3 DNA is TGCAGTGCTAGAGATGGAGGGGCTGGGAATCAGCCCCAGCATTTT. This encodes CSARDGGAGNQPQHF. V and J are TRBV20-1 and TRBJ1-5; maybe TRBD1 (5 bases). Germline CDR1 is DFQATT and CDR2 is SNEGSKA (reference sequence). The CDR3 loop spans 15 amino acids. Trimming took off 0 bases at V and 4 bases at J, with 13 bases between the two ends.

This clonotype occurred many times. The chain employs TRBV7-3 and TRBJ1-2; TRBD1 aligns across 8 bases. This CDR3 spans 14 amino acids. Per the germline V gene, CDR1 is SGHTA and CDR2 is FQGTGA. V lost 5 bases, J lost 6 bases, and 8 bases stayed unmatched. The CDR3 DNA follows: TGTGCCAGCAGCCCCGGGGACAGGATGAATGGCTACACCTTC. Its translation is CASSPGDRMNGYTF.

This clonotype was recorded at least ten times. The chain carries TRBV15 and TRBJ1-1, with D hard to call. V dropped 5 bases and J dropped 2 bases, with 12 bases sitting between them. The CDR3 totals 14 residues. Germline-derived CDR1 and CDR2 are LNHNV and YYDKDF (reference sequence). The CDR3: CATSLRKENTEAFF. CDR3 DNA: TGTGCCACCAGCTTGCGTAAAGAAAACACTGAAGCTTTCTTT.

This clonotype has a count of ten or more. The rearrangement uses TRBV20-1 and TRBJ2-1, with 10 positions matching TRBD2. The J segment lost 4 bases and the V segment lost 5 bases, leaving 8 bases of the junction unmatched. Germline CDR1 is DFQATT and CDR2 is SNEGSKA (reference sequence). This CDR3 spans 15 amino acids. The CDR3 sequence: CSAERGGPTYNEQFF. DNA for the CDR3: TGCAGTGCTGAGCGGGGGGGCCCCACGTACAATGAGCAGTTCTTC.

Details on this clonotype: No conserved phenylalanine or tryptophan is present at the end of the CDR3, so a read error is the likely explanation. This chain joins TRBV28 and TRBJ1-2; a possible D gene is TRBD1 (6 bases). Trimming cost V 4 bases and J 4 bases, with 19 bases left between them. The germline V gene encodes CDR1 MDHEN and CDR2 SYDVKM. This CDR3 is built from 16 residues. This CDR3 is CASSSKLQGLVYGYTL. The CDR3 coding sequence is TGTGCCAGCAGTTCCAAACTACAGGGATTAGTCTATGGCTACACCTTA.

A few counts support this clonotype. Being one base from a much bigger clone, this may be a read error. CDR3: CVSLGDTEAFF. In DNA, the CDR3 is TGTGTCAGTCTTGGAGACACTGAAGCTTTCTTT. J is TRBJ1-1 and V is TRBV19; D gene uncertain. Germline lookup yields CDR1 LNHDA and CDR2 SQIVND (reference sequence). The CDR3 has 11 residues.

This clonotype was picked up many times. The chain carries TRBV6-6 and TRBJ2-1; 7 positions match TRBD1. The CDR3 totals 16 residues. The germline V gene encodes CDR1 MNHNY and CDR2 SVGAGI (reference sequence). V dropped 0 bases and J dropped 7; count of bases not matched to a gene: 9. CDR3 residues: CASSYSLQGNQNEQFF. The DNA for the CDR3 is TGTGCCAGCAGTTACTCCCTACAGGGGAATCAGAATGAGCAGTTCTTC.